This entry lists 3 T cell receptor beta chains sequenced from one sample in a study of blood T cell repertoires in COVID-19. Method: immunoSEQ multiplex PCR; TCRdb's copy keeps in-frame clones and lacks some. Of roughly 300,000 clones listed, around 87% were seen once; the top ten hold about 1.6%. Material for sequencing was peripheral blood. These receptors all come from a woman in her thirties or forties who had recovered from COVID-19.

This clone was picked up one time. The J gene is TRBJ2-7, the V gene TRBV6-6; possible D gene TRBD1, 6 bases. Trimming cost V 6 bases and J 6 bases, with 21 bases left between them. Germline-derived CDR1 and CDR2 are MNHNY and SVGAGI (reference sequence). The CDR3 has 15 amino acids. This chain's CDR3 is CASSGQTVDRGEQYF. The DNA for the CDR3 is TGTGCCAGCAGCGGACAGACCGTAGACCGGGGCGAGCAGTACTTC.

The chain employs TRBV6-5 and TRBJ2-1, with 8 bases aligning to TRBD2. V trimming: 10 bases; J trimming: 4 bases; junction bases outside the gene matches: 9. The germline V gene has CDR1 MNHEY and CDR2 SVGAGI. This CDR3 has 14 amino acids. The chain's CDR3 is CATAGGSSYNEQFF. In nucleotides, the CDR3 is TGTGCCACCGCGGGGGGAAGTAGTTACAATGAGCAGTTCTTC.

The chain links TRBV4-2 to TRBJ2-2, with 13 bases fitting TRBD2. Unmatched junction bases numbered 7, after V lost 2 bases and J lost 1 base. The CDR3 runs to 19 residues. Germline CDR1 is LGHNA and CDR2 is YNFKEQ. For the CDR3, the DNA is TGTGCCAGCAGCCAAACGGGACTAGCGGGGCCATTGAACACCGGGGAGCTGTTTTTT. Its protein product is CASSQTGLAGPLNTGELFF.